Listed below are T cell receptor beta chains from one sample, sequenced in a study of spatial heterogeneity in lung cancer. TCRdb reprocessed the 5' RACE reads via MiXCR and lists one record per CDR3 protein. The table records under 75,000 distinct CDR3 sequences, approximately 8.9% of them present only once. The starting material was PBMCs, obtained at follow-up. These receptors were collected from a female donor with early-stage non-small cell lung cancer. Each CDR3 is given with its conserved first and last residue. The order of the fields is clone size, J gene, D gene, V gene, CDR3 protein, CDR3 DNA. D genes are given only for firm matches. Where a row states a size, it is once, few, many or the class of an expanded clone; other rows omit it.

>few|TRBJ2-2|TRBD2|TRBV5-8
CARLQFTSGMNTGELFF
TGTGCCAGGCTACAGTTCACTAGCGGGATGAACACCGGGGAGCTGTTTTTT
>few|TRBJ2-6|.|TRBV6-5
CASSRGSGANVLTF
TGTGCCAGCAGCCGCGGGTCTGGGGCCAACGTCCTGACTTTC
>many|TRBJ1-1|.|TRBV18
CASSDRGMNTEAFF
TGTGCCAGCTCCGATAGGGGTATGAACACTGAAGCTTTCTTT
>many|TRBJ1-5|TRBD1|TRBV19
CASSIAPGTGSHQPQHF
TGTGCCAGTAGTATAGCTCCCGGGACAGGGAGTCATCAGCCCCAGCATTTT
>.|TRBJ2-2|.|TRBV6-6
CASSYSSRGANTGELFF
TGTGCCAGCAGTTACTCGAGCAGGGGGGCGAACACCGGGGAGCTGTTTTTT
>few|TRBJ1-5|.|TRBV15
CATSRDLDNNQPQHF
TGTGCCACCAGCAGAGATCTTGACAATAATCAGCCCCAGCATTTT
>.|TRBJ1-1|.|TRBV6-4
CASSEGRNTEAFF
TGTGCCAGCAGTGAGGGGAGGAACACTGAAGCTTTCTTT
>.|TRBJ2-1|TRBD2|TRBV20-1
CSALGLAGTNEQFF
TGCAGTGCTTTGGGACTAGCGGGAACCAATGAGCAGTTCTTC
>many|TRBJ2-2|.|TRBV28
CASRGGGSETGELFF
TGTGCCAGCAGGGGGGGTGGCTCGGAGACCGGGGAGCTGTTTTTT
>many|TRBJ1-4|.|TRBV19
CASRRTNEKLFF
TGTGCCAGCCGGCGGACTAATGAAAAACTGTTTTTT
>many|TRBJ1-2|.|TRBV6-6
CASSQPSYGYTF
TGTGCCAGCAGCCAGCCTAGCTATGGCTACACCTTC
>many|TRBJ2-7|TRBD2|TRBV12-3/TRBV12-4
CASSFSGRIDEQYF
TGTGCCAGCAGTTTTAGCGGGAGGATTGACGAGCAGTACTTC
>few|TRBJ2-1|.|TRBV20-1
CSASKAVGLNEQFF
TGCAGTGCTAGTAAAGCGGTAGGACTCAATGAGCAGTTCTTC
>many|TRBJ1-2|TRBD1|TRBV10-3
CALSTGDNYGYTF
TGTGCCCTTTCGACAGGGGACAACTATGGCTACACCTTC
>.|TRBJ2-7|TRBD1|TRBV10-3
CAISESDRGQEQYF
TGTGCCATCAGTGAGTCCGACAGGGGTCAAGAGCAGTACTTC
>many|TRBJ2-7|TRBD1|TRBV7-2
CASTRTGGTYEQYF
TGTGCCAGCACCCGGACAGGTGGCACCTACGAGCAGTACTTC
>.|TRBJ1-3|.|TRBV20-1
CSVKKRPTSGNTIYF
TGCAGTGTTAAGAAACGACCAACGTCAGGAAACACCATATATTTT
>many|TRBJ1-2|.|TRBV25-1
CASSEFRYPYGYTF
TGTGCCAGCAGTGAATTCCGGTACCCCTATGGCTACACCTTC
>many|TRBJ2-3|.|TRBV4-2
CASSQPETLSGNTQYF
TGTGCCAGCAGCCAGCCGGAGACCCTTTCCGGAAATACGCAGTATTTT
>many|TRBJ2-5|.|TRBV18
CASSPPLALGETQYF
TGTGCCAGCTCACCACCTTTGGCCCTTGGAGAGACCCAGTACTTC
>many|TRBJ2-1|.|TRBV12-3/TRBV12-4
CANPNRDFHNEQFF
TGTGCCAACCCTAACAGGGACTTCCACAATGAGCAGTTCTTC
>few|TRBJ2-7|TRBD1|TRBV28
CASQTGVYEQYF
TGTGCCAGCCAGACAGGGGTCTACGAGCAGTACTTC
>few|TRBJ2-7|.|TRBV7-9
CASSSFQTGSYEQYF
TGTGCCAGCAGCTCTTTCCAGACAGGATCCTACGAGCAGTACTTC
>.|TRBJ2-7|.|TRBV3-1
CASSQGQETEQYF
TGTGCCAGCAGCCAAGGTCAGGAAACCGAGCAGTACTTC
>.|TRBJ1-2|.|TRBV5-1
CASRLGGSGGYTF
TGCGCCAGCAGATTAGGGGGGTCCGGTGGCTACACCTTC
>many|TRBJ2-3|TRBD1|TRBV3-1
CASSQVTQAEQGADTQYF
TGTGCCAGCAGCCAAGTAACCCAAGCGGAGCAGGGGGCAGATACGCAGTATTTT
>.|TRBJ1-1|.|TRBV6-2/TRBV6-3
CASSYHGEAFF
TGTGCCAGCAGTTACCACGGTGAAGCTTTCTTT